Below are 6 T cell receptor beta chains sequenced from a single sample in a study of T cells in pancreatic ductal adenocarcinoma. No neoadjuvant therapy was given to the selected pancreatic ductal adenocarcinoma patients before their surgery. Assay: immunoSEQ multiplex PCR; the TCRdb copy retains only in-frame clones and omits some. This sample yields several thousand clones, of which more than 60% are seen a single time; around 7% belongs to the top ten. Sequenced material: pancreatic tumor tissue. The receptor set was obtained from a human donor with pancreatic ductal adenocarcinoma. The donor label of this sample is uncertain.

The chain couples TRBV11-2 to TRBJ1-6, with a tentative D call TRBD1 (6 bases). Germline assignment: CDR1 SGHAT and CDR2 FQNNGV. With 1 base removed from V and 6 bases from J, the gap between germline ends came to 16 bases. The CDR3 covers 17 residues. The CDR3 sequence is CASSLAKQGRGNSPLHF. CDR3 coding DNA: TGTGCCAGCAGCTTAGCCAAACAGGGACGTGGTAATTCACCCCTCCACTTT.

The genes are TRBV5-4 and TRBJ2-2; D not resolved. Trimming left V 5 bases short and J 0 bases short, with 11 bases between. In germline, CDR1 is SGHNT, CDR2 YYREEE (reference sequence). The CDR3 has 15 residues. The CDR3 DNA is TGTGCCAGCAGACTGGGCGGAGCGAACACCGGGGAGCTGTTTTTT. Translating it yields CASRLGGANTGELFF.

The gene calls are TRBV7-3 and TRBJ2-3; D is uncertain. Trimming removed 6 bases at V and 4 bases at J, with 14 bases between. Per the germline V gene, CDR1 is SGHTA and CDR2 is FQGTGA. The CDR3 contains 14 residues. CDR3 protein: CASRSNYGSDTQYF. CDR3 DNA sequence: TGTGCCAGCAGGAGTAACTATGGCTCAGATACGCAGTATTTT.

The chain uses TRBV5-5 and TRBJ2-7; the D gene is possibly TRBD1 (5 bases). The CDR3 runs 19 residues. Germline lookup yields CDR1 SGHKS and CDR2 YYEKEE (reference sequence). Trimming removed 3 bases from V and 0 bases from J, with 25 bases in between. CDR3 nucleotide sequence: TGTGCCAGCAGCTACTTCCCCAGTTCGACAGTTGGAAGCTCCTACGAGCAGTACTTC. It translates to CASSYFPSSTVGSSYEQYF.

The rearrangement links TRBV18 to TRBJ1-5; D not certain. V dropped 3 bases and J dropped 5 bases, with 8 bases sitting between them. The germline V gene has CDR1 KGHSH and CDR2 LQKENI. CDR3 length: 13 residues. The CDR3 sequence: CASSPSGDQPQHF. CDR3 nucleotides: TGTGCCAGCTCACCCTCAGGTGATCAGCCCCAGCATTTT.

The chain has TRBV9 and TRBJ2-7; 7 bases match TRBD1. The V segment lost 0 bases and the J segment 6 bases; nucleotides outside the gene matches: 3. The CDR3 spans 13 residues. Germline V gives CDR1 SGDLS, CDR2 YYNGEE. CDR3 protein: CASSVDYRGEQYF. The CDR3 DNA reads TGTGCCAGCAGCGTAGACTACAGGGGCGAGCAGTACTTC.